This paragraph covers one T cell receptor beta chain sequence. This sample was included in a study of OX40 agonist ivuxolimab in advanced cancers. Assay used: immunoSEQ multiplex PCR; TCRdb lists only in-frame clones, some missing. Among 30,000 to 40,000 clones listed, approximately 84% were seen once. The V end was cut by 2 bases, the J end by 1 base, with 6 bases between. CDR3 length: 14 amino acids. The germline CDR1 and CDR2 sequences are MNHEY and SMNVEV (reference sequence). Sequencing was performed on CD4+ or CD8+ T cells sorted from blood, taken in a trial of the OX40 agonist ivuxolimab. This rearrangement joins TRBV27 to TRBJ1-5, with a weak D call TRBD1 (6 bases). The receptor was derived from an adult with an advanced solid tumor such as melanoma, head and neck, liver or kidney cancer. The CDR3 region is CASSLQGSNQPQHF. CDR3 sequence (DNA): TGTGCCAGCAGTTTACAGGGGAGCAATCAGCCCCAGCATTTT.